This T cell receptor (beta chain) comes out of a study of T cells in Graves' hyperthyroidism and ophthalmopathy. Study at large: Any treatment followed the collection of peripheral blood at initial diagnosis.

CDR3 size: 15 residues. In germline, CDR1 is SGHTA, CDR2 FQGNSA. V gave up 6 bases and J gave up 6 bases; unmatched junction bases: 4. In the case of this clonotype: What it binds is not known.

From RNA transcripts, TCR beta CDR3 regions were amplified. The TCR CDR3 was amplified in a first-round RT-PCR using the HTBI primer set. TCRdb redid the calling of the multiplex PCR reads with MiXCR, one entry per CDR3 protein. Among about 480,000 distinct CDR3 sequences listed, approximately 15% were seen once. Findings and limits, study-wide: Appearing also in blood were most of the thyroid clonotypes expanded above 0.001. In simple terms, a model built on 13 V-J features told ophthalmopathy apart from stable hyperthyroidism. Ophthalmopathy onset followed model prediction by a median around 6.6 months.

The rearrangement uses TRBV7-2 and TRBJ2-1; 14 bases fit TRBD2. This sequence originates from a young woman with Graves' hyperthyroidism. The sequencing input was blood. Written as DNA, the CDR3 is TGTGCCAGCAGTGGACTAGCGGGAGGACTCAATGAGCAGTTCTTC. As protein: CASSGLAGGLNEQFF.